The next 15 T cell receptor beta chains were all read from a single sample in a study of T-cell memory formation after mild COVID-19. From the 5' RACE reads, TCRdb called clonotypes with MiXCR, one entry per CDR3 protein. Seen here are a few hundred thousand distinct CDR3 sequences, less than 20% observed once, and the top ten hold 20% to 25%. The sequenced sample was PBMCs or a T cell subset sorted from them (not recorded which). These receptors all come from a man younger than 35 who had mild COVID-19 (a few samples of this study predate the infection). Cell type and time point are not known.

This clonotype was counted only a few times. Here the CDR3 reads CASSRAESSNYGYTF. The DNA for the CDR3 is TGCGCCAGCAGCCGAGCCGAGTCGAGCAACTATGGCTACACCTTC. The chain is built from TRBV4-1 and TRBJ1-2; D uncertain. Between the trimmed V and J ends, which lost 4 bases and 2 bases, there was a span of 14 bases. The V gene's germline CDR1 is MGHRA and CDR2 YSYEKL. The CDR3 is 15 amino acids.

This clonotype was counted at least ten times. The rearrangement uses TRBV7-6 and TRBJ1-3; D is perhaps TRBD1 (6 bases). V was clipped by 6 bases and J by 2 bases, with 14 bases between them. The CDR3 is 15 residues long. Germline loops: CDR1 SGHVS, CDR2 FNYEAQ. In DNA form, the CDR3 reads TGTGCCAGCAGTTTCGAGACAGGAGCTGGAAACACCATATATTTT. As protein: CASSFETGAGNTIYF.

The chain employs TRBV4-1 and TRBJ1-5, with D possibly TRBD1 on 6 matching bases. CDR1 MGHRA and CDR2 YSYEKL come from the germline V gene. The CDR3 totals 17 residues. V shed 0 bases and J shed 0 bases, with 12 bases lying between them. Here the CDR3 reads CASSQEAGAGSNQPQHF. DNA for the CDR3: TGCGCCAGCAGCCAAGAAGCAGGGGCCGGTAGCAATCAGCCCCAGCATTTT.

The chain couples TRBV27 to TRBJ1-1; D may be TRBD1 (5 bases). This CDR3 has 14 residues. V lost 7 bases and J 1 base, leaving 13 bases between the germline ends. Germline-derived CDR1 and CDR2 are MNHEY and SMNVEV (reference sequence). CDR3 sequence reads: CASIGDGGNTEAFF. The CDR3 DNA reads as TGTGCCAGCATCGGGGACGGGGGGAACACTGAAGCTTTCTTT.

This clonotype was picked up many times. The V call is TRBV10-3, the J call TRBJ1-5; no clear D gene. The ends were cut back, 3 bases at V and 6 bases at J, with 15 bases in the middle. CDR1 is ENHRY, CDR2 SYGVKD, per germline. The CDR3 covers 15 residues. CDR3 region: CAISDPRLGTQPQHF. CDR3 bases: TGTGCCATCAGTGACCCCCGACTCGGTACTCAGCCCCAGCATTTT.

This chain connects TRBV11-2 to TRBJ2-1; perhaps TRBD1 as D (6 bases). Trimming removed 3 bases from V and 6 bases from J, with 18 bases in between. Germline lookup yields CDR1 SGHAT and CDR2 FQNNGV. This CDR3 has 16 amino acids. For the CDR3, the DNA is TGTGCCAGCAGCTTGATCAGGGGATCCCTCGGCAATGAGCAGTTCTTC. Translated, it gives CASSLIRGSLGNEQFF.

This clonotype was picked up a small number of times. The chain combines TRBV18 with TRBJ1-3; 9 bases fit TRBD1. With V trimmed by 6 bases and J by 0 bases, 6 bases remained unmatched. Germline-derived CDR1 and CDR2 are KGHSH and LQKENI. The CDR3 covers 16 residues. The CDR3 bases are TGTGCCAGCTCGCTCGGGACAGGGTACTCTGGAAACACCATATATTTT. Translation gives CASSLGTGYSGNTIYF. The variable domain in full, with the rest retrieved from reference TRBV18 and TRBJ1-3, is NAGVMQNPRHLVRRRGQEARLRCSPMKGHSHVYWYRQLPEEGLKFMVYLQKENIIDESGMPKERFSAEFPKEGPSILRIQQVVRGDSAAYFCASSLGTGYSGNTIYFGEGSWLTVV.

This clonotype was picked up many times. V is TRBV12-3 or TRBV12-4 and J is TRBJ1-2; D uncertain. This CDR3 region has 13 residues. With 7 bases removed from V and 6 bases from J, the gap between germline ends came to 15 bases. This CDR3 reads CASKEANMNGYTF. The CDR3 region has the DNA TGTGCCAGCAAGGAAGCCAATATGAATGGCTACACCTTC.

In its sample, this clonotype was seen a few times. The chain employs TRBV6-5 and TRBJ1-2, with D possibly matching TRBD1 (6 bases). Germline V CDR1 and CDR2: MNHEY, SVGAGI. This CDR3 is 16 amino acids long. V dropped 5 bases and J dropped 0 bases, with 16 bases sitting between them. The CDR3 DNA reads TGTGCCAGCAGTCGCAATACAGGGCTATCTAACTATGGCTACACCTTC. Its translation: CASSRNTGLSNYGYTF.

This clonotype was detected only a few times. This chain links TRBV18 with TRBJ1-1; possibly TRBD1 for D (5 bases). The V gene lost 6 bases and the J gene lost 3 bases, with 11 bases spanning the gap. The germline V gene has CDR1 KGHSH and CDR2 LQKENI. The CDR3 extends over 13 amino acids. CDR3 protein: CASSGQGHTEAFF. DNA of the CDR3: TGTGCCAGCTCCGGGCAGGGACACACTGAAGCTTTCTTT.

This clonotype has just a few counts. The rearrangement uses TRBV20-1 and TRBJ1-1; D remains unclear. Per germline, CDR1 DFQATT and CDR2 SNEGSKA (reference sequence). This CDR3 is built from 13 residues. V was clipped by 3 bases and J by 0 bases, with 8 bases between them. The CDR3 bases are TGCAGTGCTAGGTTACGGGTGAACACTGAAGCTTTCTTT. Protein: CSARLRVNTEAFF.

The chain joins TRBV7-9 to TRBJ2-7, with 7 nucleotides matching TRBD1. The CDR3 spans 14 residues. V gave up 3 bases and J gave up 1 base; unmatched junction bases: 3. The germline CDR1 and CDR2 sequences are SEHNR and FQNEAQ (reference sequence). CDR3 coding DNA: TGTGCCAGCAGCTTTACAGGGGATTCCTACGAGCAGTACTTC. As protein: CASSFTGDSYEQYF.

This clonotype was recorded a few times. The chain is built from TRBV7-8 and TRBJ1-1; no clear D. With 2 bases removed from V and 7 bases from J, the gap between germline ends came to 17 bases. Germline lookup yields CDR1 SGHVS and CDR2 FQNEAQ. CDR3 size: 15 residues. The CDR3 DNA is TGTGCCAGCAGCTTAAACGGACGGAACCGACGTGAAGCTTTCTTT. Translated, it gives CASSLNGRNRREAFF.

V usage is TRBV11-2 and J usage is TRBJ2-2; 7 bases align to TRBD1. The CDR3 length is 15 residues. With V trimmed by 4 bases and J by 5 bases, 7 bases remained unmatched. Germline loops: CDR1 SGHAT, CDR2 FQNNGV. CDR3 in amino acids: CASSSLQGKTGELFF. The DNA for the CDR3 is TGTGCCAGCAGCTCACTACAGGGGAAAACCGGGGAGCTGTTTTTT.

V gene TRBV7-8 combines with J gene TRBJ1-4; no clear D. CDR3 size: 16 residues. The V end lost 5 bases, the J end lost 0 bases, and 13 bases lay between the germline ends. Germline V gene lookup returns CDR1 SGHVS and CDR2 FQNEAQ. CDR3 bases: TGTGCCAGCAGCGCCTATCGGATTGCAACTAATGAAAAACTGTTTTTT. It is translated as CASSAYRIATNEKLFF.